The 30 T cell receptor beta chains listed next were all sequenced from one sample in a study of control samples from healthy donors and cancer patients. Sequencing used immunoSEQ multiplex PCR; TCRdb keeps in-frame clones, though not all of them. Among roughly 80,000 clones listed, roughly 84% were seen once. The sample taken for sequencing was blood. These receptors were collected from a woman in her fifties or sixties in good health.

This clone was counted at least ten times. The chain joins TRBV7-2 to TRBJ1-4, with D tentatively TRBD1 (6 bases). V lost 9 bases, J lost 8 bases, and 16 bases lay in between. Germline CDR1 is SGHTA and CDR2 is FQGNSA. The CDR3 extends over 13 amino acids. The DNA for the CDR3 is TGTGCCAGTGGACAGTATCTTTACGAAAAACTGTTTTTT. Translation: CASGQYLYEKLFF.

The chain employs TRBV6-5 and TRBJ2-3; 7 nucleotides line up with TRBD1. Germline V gene sequence: CDR1 MNHEY, CDR2 SVGAGI. V lost 8 bases to trimming and J lost 3 bases; unmatched junction nucleotides: 8. CDR3 length equals 14 residues. CDR3 sequence reads: CASGDRARTDTQYF. As DNA, the CDR3 is TGTGCCAGCGGAGACAGGGCTAGGACAGATACGCAGTATTTT.

The chain employs TRBV7-2 and TRBJ2-6; D is ambiguous. In germline, CDR1 is SGHTA, CDR2 FQGNSA. CDR3 length: 13 residues. The V and J ends lost 0 bases and 7 bases respectively, with 4 bases between them. The CDR3 loop reads CASSLAPANVLTF. The CDR3, as DNA: TGTGCCAGCAGCTTAGCACCCGCCAACGTCCTGACTTTC.

This clone was detected once. The chain employs TRBV7-9 and TRBJ1-2; D not certain. The germline V gene encodes CDR1 SEHNR and CDR2 FQNEAQ (reference sequence). The CDR3 covers 10 residues. The CDR3 nucleotides read TGTATAAGCAGTAACTATGGCTACACCTTC. This encodes CISSNYGYTF.

The chain recombines TRBV5-1 with TRBJ1-2; D gene unclear. CDR3 length: 13 residues. The V end lost 4 bases, the J end lost 4 bases, and 11 bases lay between the germline ends. CDR1 is SGHRS, CDR2 YFSETQ, per germline. CDR3 in DNA: TGCGCCAGCAGCCCGGGTTGGGGCTATGGCTACACCTTC. Translated, it gives CASSPGWGYGYTF.

This chain uses TRBV2 with TRBJ2-3; D is unresolved. Trimming left V 8 bases short and J 6 bases short, with 9 bases between. The CDR3 runs to 11 residues. Germline CDR1 is SNHLY and CDR2 is FYNNEI. Here the CDR3 reads CASCLGDTQYF. The CDR3 coding sequence is TGTGCCAGCTGTCTCGGGGATACGCAGTATTTT.

The chain couples TRBV9 to TRBJ1-2; a possible D gene is TRBD1 (5 bases). This CDR3 is built from 12 residues. V lost 9 bases and J 3 bases, leaving 12 bases between the germline ends. The germline V gene has CDR1 SGDLS and CDR2 YYNGEE. CDR3 in amino acids: CAIPGGDYGYTF. CDR3 DNA: TGTGCCATCCCGGGGGGGGACTATGGCTACACCTTC.

The chain employs TRBV11-3 and TRBJ2-7; TRBD2 is a possible D gene (5 bases). The CDR3 has 13 residues. V lost 5 bases to trimming and J lost 0 bases, with 8 bases between them. Germline assignment: CDR1 SGHNT and CDR2 YENEEA. In nucleotides, the CDR3 is TGTGCCAGCAGCCGAGGGTTCTCCTACGAGCAGTACTTC. Translated: CASSRGFSYEQYF.

Here the CDR3 reads CASTLIFSDTQYF. The CDR3 nucleotides are TGTGCCAGCACCCTCATCTTCAGTGATACGCAGTATTTT. V and J are TRBV2 and TRBJ2-3, with unresolved D. CDR3 length: 13 residues. Germline assignment: CDR1 SNHLY and CDR2 FYNNEI. V was clipped by 7 bases and J by 6 bases, with 14 bases between them.

The chain couples TRBV29-1 to TRBJ2-1; D gene uncertain. Germline CDR1 is SQVTM and CDR2 is ANQGSEA. The CDR3 consists of 10 residues. This CDR3 is CNLRNNEQFF. CDR3 bases: TGCAATCTACGGAACAATGAGCAGTTCTTC.

J is TRBJ2-2 and V is TRBV28; D gene unclear. Trimming stripped 8 bases from V and 4 bases from J, with 17 bases between. Germline V gene data show CDR1 as MDHEN and CDR2 as SYDVKM. There are 15 residues in the CDR3. The CDR3 is CASRKRKGSTGELFF. The CDR3, as DNA: TGTGCCAGCCGCAAAAGGAAGGGTTCCACCGGGGAGCTGTTTTTT.

The chain joins TRBV5-1 to TRBJ2-7; D might be TRBD2 (6 bases). The CDR3 contains 15 residues. Per the germline V gene, CDR1 is SGHRS and CDR2 is YFSETQ. With 5 bases removed from V and 6 bases from J, the gap between germline ends came to 21 bases. The CDR3 protein is CASSYGGSRGSEQYF. The CDR3 DNA sequence: TGCGCCAGCAGTTACGGTGGATCCCGGGGGAGCGAGCAGTACTTC.

The chain links TRBV15 to TRBJ1-5; possible D gene TRBD1, 6 bases. The V and J ends lost 0 bases and 1 base respectively, with 7 bases between them. The CDR3 runs 15 residues. Germline values: CDR1 LNHNV, CDR2 YYDKDF (reference sequence). The CDR3 coding sequence is TGTGCCACCAGCAGAGACAGGGGAAGCAATCAGCCCCAGCATTTT. Protein product: CATSRDRGSNQPQHF. The entire variable domain, with the rest obtained from reference TRBV15 and TRBJ1-5, is as follows: DAMVIQNPRYQVTQFGKPVTLSCSQTLNHNVMYWYQQKSSQAPKLLFHYYDKDFNNEADTPDNFQSRRPNTSFCFLDIRSPGLGDTAMYLCATSRDRGSNQPQHFGDGTRLSIL.

The V call is TRBV7-7, the J call TRBJ2-7; the D gene is possibly TRBD1 (5 bases). The CDR3 length is 13 residues. The germline V gene has CDR1 SSHAT and CDR2 FNYEAQ (reference sequence). V was shortened by 4 bases and J by 2 bases, with 9 bases between the two germline ends. In DNA, the CDR3 is TGTGCCAGCAGCTCAGGGATCACCTACGAGCAGTACTTC. This codes for CASSSGITYEQYF.

This chain connects TRBV27 to TRBJ1-5, with 7 bases aligning to TRBD1. Germline CDR1 reads MNHEY; CDR2 reads SMNVEV (reference sequence). CDR3 length: 15 amino acids. Trimming took 10 bases from V and 0 from J; bases not matched to a gene: 9. The CDR3 region has the DNA TGTGCCACCAGGCTGACAGGGTTTAGCAATCAGCCCCAGCATTTT. Amino acids: CATRLTGFSNQPQHF.

J is TRBJ1-1 and V is TRBV11-2, with D uncertain. The CDR3 extends over 17 amino acids. V lost 2 bases and J lost 4, with 20 bases in between. Germline V lookup: CDR1 SGHAT, CDR2 FQNNGV. CDR3 protein: CASSLFSPVLPLTEAFF. The CDR3 nucleotides read TGTGCCAGCAGCTTATTCTCCCCTGTCCTACCCCTCACTGAAGCTTTCTTT.

A few counts support this clone. This rearrangement joins TRBV6-1 to TRBJ1-3, with D unclear. The CDR3 covers 14 residues. Per the germline V gene, CDR1 is MNHNS and CDR2 is SASEGT. V lost 0 bases, J lost 3 bases, and 6 bases lay in between. CDR3 region: CASSEALGGNTIYF. CDR3 nucleotide sequence: TGTGCCAGCAGTGAAGCGCTAGGTGGAAACACCATATATTTT.

The chain couples TRBV7-8 to TRBJ2-5; possibly TRBD1 or TRBD2 for D (5 bases each). Trimming took off 6 bases at V and 4 bases at J, with 15 bases between the two ends. Germline-derived CDR1 and CDR2 are SGHVS and FQNEAQ. CDR3 size: 14 residues. CDR3 DNA: TGTGCCAGCAGACCCGGGACGGGGAGAGAGACCCAGTACTTC. Translated: CASRPGTGRETQYF.

DNA for the CDR3: TGCAGTGCTAGTTCTAGCGGGGGTCCGGGTGAGCAGTTCTTC. It yields the protein CSASSSGGPGEQFF. This chain connects TRBV20-1 to TRBJ2-1; TRBD2 agrees at 10 bases. V shed 3 bases and J 9 bases; nucleotides not matched to a gene: 8. Germline V CDR1 and CDR2: DFQATT, SNEGSKA (reference sequence). The CDR3 spans 14 residues.

This clone was recorded once. This sequence joins TRBV7-2 and TRBJ2-7; D might be TRBD1 (6 bases). The CDR3 sequence is 12 residues long. Trimming pared 5 bases from V and 6 bases from J, leaving 11 bases between. The germline gives CDR1 SGHTA, CDR2 FQGNSA. Written as DNA, the CDR3 is TGTGCCAGCAGCCGGGACACGGGCGAGCAGTACTTC. Translation: CASSRDTGEQYF.

This clone occurred once. The J gene is TRBJ1-3, the V gene TRBV2; 8 nucleotides line up with TRBD1. The V gene's germline CDR1 is SNHLY and CDR2 FYNNEI. The V and J ends lost 4 bases and 0 bases, in that order; junction bases with no gene match: 5. The CDR3 is 16 amino acids. The CDR3 loop is CASSVDRESSGNTIYF. CDR3 nucleotides: TGTGCCAGCAGTGTGGACAGGGAGTCCTCTGGAAACACCATATATTTT.

V usage is TRBV5-5 and J usage is TRBJ2-1; TRBD2 is a possible D gene (5 bases). The CDR3 is 15 amino acids. The germline V and J ends were trimmed by 5 bases and 2 bases, with 14 bases remaining between them. Germline V gene lookup returns CDR1 SGHKS and CDR2 YYEKEE (reference sequence). Here the CDR3 reads CASRESGVAYNEQFF. CDR3 coding DNA: TGTGCCAGCAGGGAATCCGGGGTCGCCTACAATGAGCAGTTCTTC.

The rearrangement links TRBV19 to TRBJ1-1; D unresolved. V shed 3 bases and J shed 1 base, with 6 bases lying between them. Germline V lookup: CDR1 LNHDA, CDR2 SQIVND (reference sequence). This CDR3 comprises 13 residues. CDR3 region: CASSITRNTEAFF. The CDR3 DNA reads as TGTGCCAGTAGTATCACGAGGAACACTGAAGCTTTCTTT.

This clone was found once. Different DNA sequences within this sample yield the same CDR3. The chain carries TRBV3-1 (or the pseudogene TRBV3-2) and TRBJ1-4; no definite D call. Per germline, CDR1 LGHDT and CDR2 YNNKEL (reference sequence). The V and J ends lost 3 bases and 5 bases respectively, with 10 bases between them. This CDR3 spans 14 amino acids. The chain's CDR3 is CASSQVGRNEKLFF. In DNA, the CDR3 is TGTGCCAGCAGCCAGGTGGGAAGAAATGAAAAACTGTTTTTT.

The chain links TRBV6-6 to TRBJ1-6; D unclear. The V end lost 0 bases, the J end lost 11 bases, and 17 bases lay between the germline ends. The CDR3 consists of 16 residues. CDR1 is MNHNY and CDR2 is SVGAGI in the germline V gene (reference sequence). Here the CDR3 reads CASSYSPLGRSAPLHF. CDR3 nucleotides: TGTGCCAGCAGTTACTCCCCTCTAGGGAGATCCGCACCCCTCCACTTT.

CDR3 protein: CASSIGRDTEAFF. In DNA, the CDR3 is TGTGCCAGTAGTATCGGGAGGGACACTGAAGCTTTCTTT. The genes are TRBV19 and TRBJ1-1; D remains ambiguous. This CDR3 contains 13 residues. The V and J ends lost 3 bases and 3 bases respectively, with 8 bases between them. Looked up from germline, CDR1 is LNHDA and CDR2 is SQIVND (reference sequence).

The chain joins TRBV3-1 (or the pseudogene TRBV3-2) to TRBJ1-1; 7 nucleotides align to TRBD1. CDR3 length: 15 residues. Germline V lookup: CDR1 LGHDT, CDR2 YNNKEL (reference sequence). Trimming cost V 2 bases and J 2 bases; bases outside gene matches: 5. CDR3 in amino acids: CASSQTDRVNTEAFF. In DNA form, the CDR3 reads TGTGCCAGCAGCCAAACCGACAGGGTAAACACTGAAGCTTTCTTT.

The genes are TRBV2 and TRBJ1-6; no firm D call. The V end lost 6 bases, the J end lost 7 bases, and 4 bases lay between the germline ends. Germline V gene lookup returns CDR1 SNHLY and CDR2 FYNNEI. CDR3 size: 11 residues. The CDR3: CASSGNSPLHF. The DNA of the CDR3 is TGTGCCAGCAGCGGGAATTCACCCCTCCACTTT.

The chain has TRBV16 and TRBJ2-1; 14 bases match TRBD2. The CDR3 runs to 13 residues. Trimming removed 8 bases from V and 14 bases from J; junction bases left unmatched: 8. CDR1 is KGHSY, CDR2 FQNENV, per germline. The DNA for the CDR3 is TGTGCCAGCTCACCGACTAGCGGGGGGGCCGAGTTCTTC. Translated: CASSPTSGGAEFF. Combining the CDR3 with reference TRBV16 and TRBJ2-1 gives the whole variable domain GEEVAQTPKHLVRGEGQKAKLYCAPIKGHSYVFWYQQVLKNEFKFLISFQNENVFDETGMPKERFSAKCLPNSPCSLEIQATKLEDSAVYFCASSPTSGGAEFFGPGTRLTVL.

This rearrangement joins TRBV30 to TRBJ1-5; D not resolved. Germline V gene lookup returns CDR1 GTSNPN and CDR2 SVGIG (reference sequence). With 3 bases removed from V and 0 bases from J, the gap between germline ends came to 6 bases. The CDR3 length is 13 residues. CDR3 residues: CAWSQDSNQPQHF. CDR3 bases: TGTGCCTGGAGCCAGGATAGCAATCAGCCCCAGCATTTT.